This entry lists 12 T cell receptor beta chains sequenced from one sample in a study of T cell responses to AZD1222 COVID-19 vaccine. TCRdb's table, derived via immunoSEQ multiplex PCR, lists solely in-frame clones and lacks some. The sample records 100,000 to 150,000 clones, about nine tenths being singletons. This specimen was peripheral blood, taken on day 0 of MenACWY control vaccination. These receptors were obtained from an adult in good health.

As DNA, the CDR3 is TGTGCCAGTAGTATCTGGAAATTCACAGATACGCAGTATTTT. Its protein is CASSIWKFTDTQYF. The V gene is TRBV19, the J gene TRBJ2-3; the D is unclear. CDR1 is LNHDA and CDR2 is SQIVND in the germline V gene (reference sequence). CDR3 size: 14 residues. The V gene lost 3 bases and the J gene lost 2 bases, with 9 bases spanning the gap. The full variable domain, its missing parts supplied by reference TRBV19 and TRBJ2-3, is DGGITQSPKYLFRKEGQNVTLSCEQNLNHDAMYWYRQDPGQGLRLIYYSQIVNDFQKGDIAEGYSVSREKKESFPLTVTSAQKNPTAFYLCASSIWKFTDTQYFGPGTRLTVL.

The chain combines TRBV28 with TRBJ1-2; D gene ambiguous. The ends were cut back, 3 bases at V and 1 base at J, with 12 bases in the middle. CDR3 length equals 15 residues. Germline V CDR1 and CDR2: MDHEN, SYDVKM. CDR3 sequence: CASSFPMDGNYGYTF. In DNA form, the CDR3 reads TGTGCCAGCAGTTTCCCTATGGACGGTAACTATGGCTACACCTTC.

The rearrangement links TRBV7-2 to TRBJ1-5; 7 bases are shared with TRBD1. V lost 5 bases to trimming and J lost 5 bases; unmatched junction nucleotides: 6. The CDR3 length is 14 residues. CDR1 and CDR2 from the germline V gene are SGHTA and FQGNSA. In DNA, the CDR3 is TGTGCCAGCAGCCAGACAGGGACTTATCAGCCCCAGCATTTT. Translated: CASSQTGTYQPQHF.

The V and J genes are TRBV24-1 and TRBJ2-3; 7 positions match TRBD1. Germline CDR1 and CDR2: KGHDR and SFDVKD. CDR3 length: 16 residues. Losses at the gene ends were 4 bases for V and 1 base for J; bases not matched to a gene: 7. This chain's CDR3 is CATSEHDRDGTDTQYF. CDR3 sequence (DNA): TGTGCCACCAGTGAACATGACAGGGATGGCACAGATACGCAGTATTTT.

The chain uses TRBV7-2 and TRBJ2-4; TRBD1 matches at 8 bases. Germline values: CDR1 SGHTA, CDR2 FQGNSA. The CDR3 length is 14 residues. Trimming cost V 3 bases and J 7 bases; bases outside gene matches: 5. In nucleotides, the CDR3 is TGTGCCAGCAGCTTTGGACAGGGTGGGAACATTCAGTACTTC. This sequence encodes CASSFGQGGNIQYF.

The gene calls are TRBV19 and TRBJ1-2; 11 nucleotides match TRBD1. V lost 7 bases, J lost 8 bases, and 3 bases stayed unmatched. This CDR3 has 12 residues. Germline CDR1 LNHDA, CDR2 SQIVND (reference sequence). CDR3 sequence (DNA): TGTGCCAGTACGGACAGGGGGCGCGGCTACACCTTC. Amino acids: CASTDRGRGYTF.

V and J are TRBV7-9 and TRBJ1-1; D is unresolved. Germline assignment: CDR1 SEHNR and CDR2 FQNEAQ (reference sequence). The CDR3 length is 13 residues. The V and J ends lost 2 bases and 5 bases respectively, with 9 bases between them. CDR3 loop: CASSLNRKTEAFF. DNA for the CDR3: TGTGCCAGCAGCTTAAACCGGAAAACTGAAGCTTTCTTT.

This chain joins TRBV7-7 and TRBJ1-5; D might be TRBD1 (6 bases). Germline CDR1 and CDR2: SSHAT and FNYEAQ (reference sequence). This CDR3 contains 15 residues. Trimming shortened V by 5 bases and J by 1 base, and 12 bases separated the two germline ends. CDR3 residues: CASSLLGASNQPQHF. CDR3 bases: TGTGCCAGCAGCCTGCTGGGGGCGAGCAATCAGCCCCAGCATTTT.

J is TRBJ1-1 and V is TRBV7-9, with 9 bases matching TRBD1. The J segment lost 4 bases and the V segment lost 2 bases, leaving 5 bases of the junction unmatched. Germline V lookup: CDR1 SEHNR, CDR2 FQNEAQ (reference sequence). The CDR3 length is 15 residues. CDR3 residues: CASSLLGQGSTEAFF. CDR3 sequence (DNA): TGTGCCAGCAGCTTACTGGGACAGGGTAGCACTGAAGCTTTCTTT.

This clone was detected once. The CDR3 loop reads CASSLMDTQYF. The CDR3, as DNA: TGTGCCAGCAGCTTAATGGATACGCAGTATTTT. The chain uses TRBV13 and TRBJ2-3, with D hard to call. Between the trimmed V and J ends, which lost 2 bases and 6 bases, there was a span of 3 bases. The CDR3 is made up of 11 amino acids. Looked up from germline, CDR1 is PRHDT and CDR2 is FYEKMQ (reference sequence).

The chain carries TRBV6-5 and TRBJ2-5; D might be TRBD2 (6 bases). This CDR3 is 14 amino acids long. Germline CDR1 reads MNHEY; CDR2 reads SVGAGI. Trimming took off 6 bases at V and 2 bases at J, with 13 bases between the two ends. This chain's CDR3 is CASSPERGQETQYF. The CDR3 nucleotides are TGTGCCAGCAGCCCCGAACGGGGGCAAGAGACCCAGTACTTC.

The chain uses TRBV5-4 and TRBJ2-7; D might be TRBD1 (5 bases). Trimming took off 2 bases at V and 3 bases at J, with 9 bases between the two ends. The CDR3 has 13 amino acids. Germline V CDR1 and CDR2: SGHNT, YYREEE (reference sequence). CDR3 loop: CASSLAGIYEQYV. CDR3 DNA sequence: TGTGCCAGCAGCTTAGCAGGGATCTACGAGCAGTACGTC.